This TCR beta chain was sequenced in a study of blood T cell repertoires in COVID-19. About the study: The United States, Italy and Spain were the sources of the acute and convalescent COVID-19 samples. The cDNA or gDNA used as material had been derived from T cells, B-cell-depleted T cells, or PBMCs.

The authors' processing: Amplified reference gene primers provided the basis for estimating nucleated cell counts. TCRdb keeps only in-frame clones here, not all; method: immunoSEQ multiplex PCR. The V and J calls and clone size were taken over from that table, and D and trimming were inferred from the DNA. The sample has around 160,000 clones, roughly 86% seen once. The specimen sequenced was peripheral blood. The receptor's source is a human donor in a cohort sampled during active COVID-19.

The CDR3 coding sequence is TGTGCCAGCAGCCGAGGACAGGGCCCCTTCAATGAGCAGTTCTTC. It codes for CASSRGQGPFNEQFF. This chain uses TRBV11-3 with TRBJ2-1; 8 bases are a match to TRBD1. V was pared by 5 bases and J by 6 bases, with 9 bases of the junction left unmatched. CDR3 length: 15 amino acids. CDR1 and CDR2 (germline): SGHNT, YENEEA.